Sequencing of this T cell receptor beta chain was carried out in a study of siplizumab effects on memory and regulatory T cells. The CDR3 totals 16 residues. Germline assignment: CDR1 SNHLY and CDR2 FYNNEI. The V gene lost 5 bases and the J gene lost 1 base, with 17 bases spanning the gap. In each sample, 10^5 or so TCR templates were assayed. Measured with immunoSEQ multiplex PCR; TCRdb has only the in-frame clones, and not every one. The table lists about 87,000 clones, over 80% of them singletons, with about 15% in the top ten. This rearrangement joins TRBV2 to TRBJ2-5; possible D gene TRBD1, 6 bases. The specimen was CD4+ T cells sorted from blood. The sequence was obtained from a human donor in good health. The CDR3 bases are TGTGCCAGCAGTCGACGTACGGACAGTCCCCAAGAGACCCAGTACTTC. The encoded protein is CASSRRTDSPQETQYF.